A selection of T cell receptor beta chains follows, all from one sample in a study of graft-versus-host responses after intestinal transplantation. These receptors' antigens are unknown. Sequencing used immunoSEQ multiplex PCR; TCRdb keeps in-frame clones, though not all of them. The sample holds about 90,000 clones; over 75% are singletons and the top ten take roughly 0.5%. Material: unstimulated CD8+ T cells sorted from spleen or lymph node cells, obtained before intestinal transplant. These receptors originate from a human donor who received an intestinal transplant. The CDR3 runs from the conserved cysteine through the conserved F or W. The order of the fields is clone size, J gene, V gene, D gene, CDR3 protein, CDR3 DNA. A D gene is named only where the DNA matches it firmly. A clone size is listed for some rows: how often the clone was seen (once, few, many), or a class if it is expanded.

>once|TRBJ2-7|TRBV13|TRBD1
CASNIQGGYEQYF
TGTGCCAGCAATATACAGGGGGGATACGAGCAGTACTTC
>-|TRBJ2-7|TRBV4-1|-
CASSQGQTSSYEQYF
TGCGCCAGCAGCCAAGGACAGACCAGCTCCTACGAGCAGTACTTC
>few|TRBJ1-1|TRBV4-1|TRBD1
CASSQQDGLDRDTFF
TGCGCCAGCAGCCAACAAGACGGCTTGGACAGGGACACTTTCTTT
>-|TRBJ1-2|TRBV5-1|-
CASSLTQTNNYGYTF
TGCGCCAGCAGCTTGACGCAGACAAACAACTATGGCTACACCTTC
>-|TRBJ2-3|TRBV29-1|-
CSVAPGPPTDTQYF
TGCAGCGTCGCCCCGGGTCCCCCCACAGATACGCAGTATTTT
>-|TRBJ2-5|TRBV30|-
CAWSELTEQETQYF
TGTGCCTGGAGTGAGTTGACAGAACAAGAGACCCAGTACTTC
>-|TRBJ2-5|TRBV30|TRBD1
CAWNRGLEETQYF
TGTGCCTGGAATAGGGGGCTAGAGGAGACCCAGTACTTC
>few|TRBJ2-7|TRBV28|TRBD1
CASSLHRGYEQYF
TGTGCCAGCAGTTTACACAGGGGCTACGAGCAGTACTTC
>-|TRBJ2-1|TRBV6-1|-
CASSEVSGSYNEQFF
TGTGCCAGCAGTGAAGTGAGCGGTTCCTACAATGAGCAGTTCTTC
>-|TRBJ2-7|TRBV19|TRBD2
CASKTSASSYEQYF
TGTGCCAGTAAGACTAGCGCGAGCTCCTACGAGCAGTACTTC
>-|TRBJ1-2|TRBV4-3|TRBD1
CASSRLGQADGYTF
TGCGCCAGCAGCCGCCTGGGACAGGCGGATGGCTACACCTTC
>-|TRBJ1-4|TRBV7-9|-
CASSTTVRNEKLFF
TGTGCCAGCAGCACGACAGTTAGGAATGAAAAACTGTTTTTT
>-|TRBJ2-7|TRBV13|-
CASSSQASYEQYF
TGTGCCAGCAGCTCCCAGGCTTCCTACGAGCAGTACTTC
>-|TRBJ1-5|TRBV4-1|TRBD1
CASSLRQGIQPQHF
TGCGCCAGCAGCCTCCGACAGGGAATTCAGCCCCAGCATTTT
>-|TRBJ2-1|TRBV27|-
CASSYRGELYNEQFF
TGTGCCAGCAGTTATCGTGGGGAGCTTTACAATGAGCAGTTCTTC
>-|TRBJ1-3|TRBV5-7|TRBD1
CASSWRDRGKAIYF
TGTGCCAGCAGCTGGCGGGACAGGGGGAAGGCCATATATTTT
>-|TRBJ2-1|TRBV4-1|-
CASSQRGLASYYNEQFF
TGCGCCAGCAGCCAGAGAGGGCTAGCTTCATACTACAATGAGCAGTTCTTC